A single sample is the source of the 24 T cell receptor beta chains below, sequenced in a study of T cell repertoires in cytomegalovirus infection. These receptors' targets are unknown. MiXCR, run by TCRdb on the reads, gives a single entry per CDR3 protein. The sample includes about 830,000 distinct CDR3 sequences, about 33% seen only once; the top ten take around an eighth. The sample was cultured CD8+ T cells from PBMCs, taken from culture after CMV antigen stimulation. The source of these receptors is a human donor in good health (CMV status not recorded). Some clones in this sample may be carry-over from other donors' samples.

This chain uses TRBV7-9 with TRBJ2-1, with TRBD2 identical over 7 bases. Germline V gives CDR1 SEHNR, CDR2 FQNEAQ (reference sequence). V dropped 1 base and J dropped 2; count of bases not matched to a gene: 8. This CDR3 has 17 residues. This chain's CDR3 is CASSLGGSGLTYNEQFF. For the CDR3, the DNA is TGTGCCAGCAGCTTAGGGGGCTCGGGACTAACCTACAATGAGCAGTTCTTC. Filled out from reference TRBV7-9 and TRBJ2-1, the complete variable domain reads DTGVSQNPRHKITKRGQNVTFRCDPISEHNRLYWYRQTLGQGPEFLTYFQNEAQLEKSRLLSDRFSAERPKGSFSTLEIQRTEQGDSAMYLCASSLGGSGLTYNEQFFGPGTRLTVL.

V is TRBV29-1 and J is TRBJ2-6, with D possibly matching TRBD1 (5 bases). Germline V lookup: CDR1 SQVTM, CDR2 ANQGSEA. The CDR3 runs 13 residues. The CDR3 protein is CSGRESGANVLTF. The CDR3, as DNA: TGCAGTGGCAGGGAATCTGGGGCCAACGTCCTGACTTTC.

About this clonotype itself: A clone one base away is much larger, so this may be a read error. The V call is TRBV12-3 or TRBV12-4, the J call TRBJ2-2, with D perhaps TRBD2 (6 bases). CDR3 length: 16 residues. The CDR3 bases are TGTGCCAGCAGTCCCCGTGGAGGGCCGAACGCCGGGGAGCTGTTTTTT. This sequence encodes CASSPRGGPNAGELFF.

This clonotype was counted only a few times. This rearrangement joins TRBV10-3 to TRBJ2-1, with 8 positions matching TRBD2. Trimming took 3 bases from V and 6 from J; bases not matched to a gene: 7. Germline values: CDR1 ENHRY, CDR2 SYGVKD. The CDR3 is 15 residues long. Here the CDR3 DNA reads TGTGCCATCAGTGAAGGCGGGGGGCTTTTCAATGAGCAGTTCTTC. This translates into CAISEGGGLFNEQFF.

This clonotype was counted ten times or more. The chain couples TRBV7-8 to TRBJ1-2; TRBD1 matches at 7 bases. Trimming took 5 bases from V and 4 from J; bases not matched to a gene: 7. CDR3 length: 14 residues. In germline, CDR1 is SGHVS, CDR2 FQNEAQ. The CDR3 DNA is TGTGCCAGCAGCCACCGGGACAGCCGCTATGGCTACACCTTC. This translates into CASSHRDSRYGYTF.

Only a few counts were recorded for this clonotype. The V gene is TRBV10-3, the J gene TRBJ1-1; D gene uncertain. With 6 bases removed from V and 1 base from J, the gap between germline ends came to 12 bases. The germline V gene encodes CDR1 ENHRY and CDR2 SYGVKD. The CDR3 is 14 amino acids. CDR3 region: CAIRRPGTNTEAFF. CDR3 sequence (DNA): TGTGCCATCAGGCGACCGGGAACGAACACTGAAGCTTTCTTT.

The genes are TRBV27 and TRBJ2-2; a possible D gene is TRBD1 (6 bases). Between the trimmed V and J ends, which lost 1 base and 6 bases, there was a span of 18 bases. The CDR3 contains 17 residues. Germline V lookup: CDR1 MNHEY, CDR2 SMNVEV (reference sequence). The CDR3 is CASSLLTTGIGSGELFF. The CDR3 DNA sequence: TGTGCCAGCAGTTTATTAACAACAGGGATCGGATCCGGGGAGCTGTTTTTT.

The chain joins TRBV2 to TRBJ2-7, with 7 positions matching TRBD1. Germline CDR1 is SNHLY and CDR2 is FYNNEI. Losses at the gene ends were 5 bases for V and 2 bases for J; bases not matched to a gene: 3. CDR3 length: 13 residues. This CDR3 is CASSLQGTYEQYV. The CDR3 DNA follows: TGTGCCAGCAGTTTACAGGGGACCTACGAGCAGTACGTC.

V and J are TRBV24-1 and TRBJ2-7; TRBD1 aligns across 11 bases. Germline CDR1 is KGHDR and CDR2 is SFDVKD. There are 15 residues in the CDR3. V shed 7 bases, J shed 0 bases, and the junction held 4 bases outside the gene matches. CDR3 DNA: TGTGCCACCAGGGGACAGGGGGTTCACTCCTACGAGCAGTACGTC. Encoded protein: CATRGQGVHSYEQYV.

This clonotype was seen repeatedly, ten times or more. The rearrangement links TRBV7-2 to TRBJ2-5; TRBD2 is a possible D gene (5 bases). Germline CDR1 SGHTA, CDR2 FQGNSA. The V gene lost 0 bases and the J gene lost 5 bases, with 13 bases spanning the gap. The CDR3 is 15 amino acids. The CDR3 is CASSLASLARETQYF. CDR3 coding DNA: TGTGCCAGCAGCTTAGCGTCTCTAGCTCGGGAGACCCAGTACTTC.

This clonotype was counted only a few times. The CDR3 nucleotides read TGTGCCAGCAGTTTAATTAGCTCGCGGACTGACACTGAAGCTTTCTTT. This gives the protein CASSLISSRTDTEAFF. The rearrangement links TRBV28 to TRBJ1-1; D gene ambiguous. The V gene's germline CDR1 is MDHEN and CDR2 SYDVKM. There are 16 residues in the CDR3. Trimming took off 2 bases at V and 3 bases at J, with 16 bases between the two ends. The full variable domain, with the rest looked up from reference TRBV28 and TRBJ1-1, is DVKVTQSSRYLVKRTGEKVFLECVQDMDHENMFWYRQDPGLGLRLIYFSYDVKMKEKGDIPEGYSVSREKKERFSLILESASTNQTSMYLCASSLISSRTDTEAFFGQGTRLTVV.

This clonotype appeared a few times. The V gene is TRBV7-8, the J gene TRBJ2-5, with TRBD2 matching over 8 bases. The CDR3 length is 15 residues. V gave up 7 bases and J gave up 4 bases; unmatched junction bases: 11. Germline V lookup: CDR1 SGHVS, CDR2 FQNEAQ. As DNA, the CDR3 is TGTGCCAGCAACTCGGGGGGGCGCGCCGGAGAGACCCAGTACTTC. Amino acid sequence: CASNSGGRAGETQYF.

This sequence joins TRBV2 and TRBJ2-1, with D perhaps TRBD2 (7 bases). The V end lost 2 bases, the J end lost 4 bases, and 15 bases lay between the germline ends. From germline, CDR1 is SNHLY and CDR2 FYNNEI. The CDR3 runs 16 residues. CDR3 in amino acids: CASSEWEGVGYNEQFF. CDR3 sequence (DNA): TGTGCCAGCAGTGAATGGGAGGGGGTTGGGTACAATGAGCAGTTCTTC.

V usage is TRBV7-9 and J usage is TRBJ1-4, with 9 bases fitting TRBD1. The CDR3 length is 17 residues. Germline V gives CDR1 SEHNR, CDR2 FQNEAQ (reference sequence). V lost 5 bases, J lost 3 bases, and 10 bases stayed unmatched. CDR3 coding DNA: TGTGCCAGCAGCACCGGGACAGGGTTAAGGTCTAATGAAAAACTGTTTTTT. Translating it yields CASSTGTGLRSNEKLFF.

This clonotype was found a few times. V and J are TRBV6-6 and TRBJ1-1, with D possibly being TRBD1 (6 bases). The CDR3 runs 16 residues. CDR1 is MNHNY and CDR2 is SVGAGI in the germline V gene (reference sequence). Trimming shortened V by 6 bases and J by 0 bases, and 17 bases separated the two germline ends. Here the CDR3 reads CASSPRGGAMNTEAFF. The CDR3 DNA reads TGTGCCAGCAGCCCCCGGGGGGGCGCGATGAACACTGAAGCTTTCTTT.

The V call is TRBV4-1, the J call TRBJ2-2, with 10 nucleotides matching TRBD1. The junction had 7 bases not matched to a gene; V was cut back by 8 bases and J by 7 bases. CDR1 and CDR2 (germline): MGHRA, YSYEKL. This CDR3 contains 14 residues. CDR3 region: CASGGQGTIGELFF. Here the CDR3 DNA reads TGCGCCAGCGGGGGACAGGGGACGATCGGGGAGCTGTTTTTT.

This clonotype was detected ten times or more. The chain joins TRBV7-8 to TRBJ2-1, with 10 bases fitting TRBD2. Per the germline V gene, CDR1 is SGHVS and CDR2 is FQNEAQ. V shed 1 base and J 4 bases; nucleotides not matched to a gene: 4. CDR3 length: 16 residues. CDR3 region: CASSLESGGVYNEQFF. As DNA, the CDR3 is TGTGCCAGCAGCTTAGAAAGCGGGGGGGTGTACAATGAGCAGTTCTTC.

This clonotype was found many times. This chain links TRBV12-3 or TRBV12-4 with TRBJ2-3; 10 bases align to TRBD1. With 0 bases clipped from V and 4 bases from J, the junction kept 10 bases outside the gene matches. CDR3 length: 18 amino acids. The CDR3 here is CASSLADVVGQGSDTQYF. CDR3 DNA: TGTGCCAGCAGTTTAGCGGATGTTGTGGGACAGGGGTCAGATACGCAGTATTTT.

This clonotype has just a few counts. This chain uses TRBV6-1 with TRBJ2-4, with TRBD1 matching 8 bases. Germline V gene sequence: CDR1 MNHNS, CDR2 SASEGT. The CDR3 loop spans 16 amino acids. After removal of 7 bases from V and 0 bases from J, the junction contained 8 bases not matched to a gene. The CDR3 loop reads CASTQDRGLAKNIQYF. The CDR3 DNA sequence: TGTGCCAGCACTCAAGACAGGGGCCTAGCCAAAAACATTCAGTACTTC.

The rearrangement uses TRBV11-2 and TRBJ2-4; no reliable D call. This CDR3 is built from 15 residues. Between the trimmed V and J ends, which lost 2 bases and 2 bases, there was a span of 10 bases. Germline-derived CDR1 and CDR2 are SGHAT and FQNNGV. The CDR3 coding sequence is TGTGCCAGCAGCTTACGGCCAGACCCCAAAAACATTCAGTACTTC. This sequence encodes CASSLRPDPKNIQYF.

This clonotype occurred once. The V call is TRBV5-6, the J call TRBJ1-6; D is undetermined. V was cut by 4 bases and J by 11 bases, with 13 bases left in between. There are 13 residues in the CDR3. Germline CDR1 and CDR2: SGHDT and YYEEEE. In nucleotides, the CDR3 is TGTGCCAGCAGCCAGCAGGCTGGCACACCCCTCCACTTT. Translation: CASSQQAGTPLHF.

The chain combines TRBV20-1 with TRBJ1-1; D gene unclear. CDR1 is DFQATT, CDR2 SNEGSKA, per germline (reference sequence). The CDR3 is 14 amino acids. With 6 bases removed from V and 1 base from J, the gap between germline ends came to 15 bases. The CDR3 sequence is CSALKRTSNTEAFF. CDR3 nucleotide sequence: TGCAGTGCGTTAAAAAGGACCTCGAACACTGAAGCTTTCTTT.

CDR3 residues: CASSDQGLDGYTF. CDR3 nucleotides: TGTGCCAGCAGTGATCAGGGGTTGGATGGCTACACCTTC. The chain is built from TRBV25-1 and TRBJ1-2, with D possibly matching TRBD1 (6 bases). The CDR3 totals 13 residues. Germline assignment: CDR1 MGHDK and CDR2 SYGVNS. V lost 3 bases, J lost 6 bases, and 11 bases lay in between.

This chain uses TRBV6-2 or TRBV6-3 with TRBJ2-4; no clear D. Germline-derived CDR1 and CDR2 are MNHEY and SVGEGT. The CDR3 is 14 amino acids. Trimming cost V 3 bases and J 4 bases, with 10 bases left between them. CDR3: CASSYGARKNIQYF. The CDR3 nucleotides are TGTGCCAGCAGTTATGGCGCCCGGAAAAACATTCAGTACTTC.